The entry below gives a single T cell receptor beta chain sequence along with its context. The target antigen is unknown. The sample comes from a study of PD-L1 blockade in urothelial cancer. Study-wide results and limits: When pretreatment blood TCR clonality was below the median, it predicted better survival.

Generated by immunoSEQ multiplex PCR, the TCRdb table keeps only in-frame clones and is missing some. The sample has roughly 130,000 clones, approximately 88% seen once. Trimming pared 6 bases from V and 0 bases from J, leaving 12 bases between. CDR3 length: 16 residues. In germline, CDR1 is KGHSH, CDR2 LQKENI. Time point in this sample: pretreatment peripheral blood. The sample in question was PBMCs, obtained around atezolizumab (anti-PD-L1) treatment. This TCR came from a man aged 45 to 65 with urothelial cancer. V and J are TRBV18 and TRBJ2-6; D perhaps matches TRBD1 (6 bases). CDR3 amino acids: CASSQTGHSGANVLTF. In nucleotides, the CDR3 is TGTGCCAGCTCGCAGACAGGCCACTCTGGGGCCAACGTCCTGACTTTC.